Presented here are 18 T cell receptor beta chains from one specimen sequenced in a study of post-analysis software for immune sequencing data. No antigen has been assigned to these receptors. Unique molecular identifiers had been added to the TCR beta cDNA libraries. A single record per CDR3 protein comes from TCRdb applying MiXCR to the PCR reads. The sample yields around 260,000 distinct CDR3 sequences, about 40% seen once. Study results and caveats: There were a handful of TRBV segments more frequent in patients than controls, and TRBV5-6, TRBV5-1 and TRBV20-1 were among them.

Sequencing was performed on blood. All receptors derive from a girl aged 5 to 17 with multiple sclerosis.

This clonotype has a count of ten or more. The J gene is TRBJ2-2, the V gene TRBV9, with TRBD2 matching 7 bases. V lost 4 bases to trimming and J lost 2 bases; unmatched junction nucleotides: 8. Per the germline V gene, CDR1 is SGDLS and CDR2 is YYNGEE. The CDR3 is made up of 16 amino acids. The CDR3 region is CASSPRLAANTGELFF. The CDR3 nucleotides are TGTGCCAGCAGCCCTCGCCTAGCGGCAAACACCGGGGAGCTGTTTTTT.

The V call is TRBV29-1, the J call TRBJ2-1; no clear D. The CDR3 sequence is 13 residues long. Trimming shortened V by 4 bases and J by 0 bases, and 7 bases separated the two germline ends. Germline CDR1 is SQVTM and CDR2 is ANQGSEA. CDR3 DNA: TGCAGCGTTGGTAGCAGCTCCTACAATGAGCAGTTCTTC. Protein sequence: CSVGSSSYNEQFF.

This clonotype was seen many times. The CDR3 bases are TGCGCCAGCAGCCAAGGACTCGCTAGCGGGAGAACGGTACGGCAGTACTTC. This encodes CASSQGLASGRTVRQYF. The chain combines TRBV4-1 with TRBJ2-7; 10 bases align to TRBD2. V gave up 1 base and J gave up 9 bases; unmatched junction bases: 15. CDR3 length equals 17 residues. CDR1 and CDR2 from the germline V gene are MGHRA and YSYEKL.

The chain carries TRBV12-3 or TRBV12-4 and TRBJ2-3, with TRBD2 matching over 12 bases. The junction had 4 bases not matched to a gene; V was cut back by 3 bases and J by 3 bases. This CDR3 contains 16 residues. The CDR3 DNA reads as TGTGCCAGCAGTTTGAGTCTAGCGGGGGGGACAGATACGCAGTATTTT. Encoded protein: CASSLSLAGGTDTQYF.

With respect to this clonotype: This may be a read error: a much more frequent sequence differs by one nucleotide. V gene TRBV5-1 combines with J gene TRBJ2-7; 12 bases are a match to TRBD1. V was pared by 3 bases and J by 7 bases, with 5 bases of the junction left unmatched. CDR1 and CDR2 (germline): SGHRS, YFSETQ. The CDR3 contains 14 residues. In nucleotides, the CDR3 is TGCGCCAGCAGCTGGGGACAGGGGGCAGGGGAGCAGTACTTC. Its translation: CASSWGQGAGEQYF.

For this clonotype: This sequence may be a read error, since a much larger clone differs from it by one base. It is likely a read error, because the conserved phenylalanine at the end of the CDR3 is missing. The genes are TRBV5-1 and TRBJ2-5; tentatively, D is TRBD1 (5 bases). The germline gives CDR1 SGHRS, CDR2 YFSETQ. This CDR3 is built from 13 residues. V lost 0 bases, J lost 5 bases, and 8 bases lay in between. The CDR3 bases are TGCGCCAGCAGCTTGGAGGGGCGCGAGACCCAGTACATC. This encodes CASSLEGRETQYI.

There are many counts of this clonotype. V gene TRBV7-9 combines with J gene TRBJ2-3, with D perhaps matching TRBD1 (6 bases). The germline gives CDR1 SEHNR, CDR2 FQNEAQ (reference sequence). V was clipped by 6 bases and J by 0 bases, with 19 bases between them. This CDR3 is built from 17 residues. CDR3 coding DNA: TGTGCCAGCAGGCCGCGTATGCAGGGGCCGAGCACAGATACGCAGTATTTT. Translation: CASRPRMQGPSTDTQYF.

The chain couples TRBV12-3 or TRBV12-4 to TRBJ2-4; 8 bases agree with TRBD2. The DNA end lines up better with TRBJ2-7; the J call may be wrong. The CDR3 consists of 14 residues. CDR3 DNA: TGTGCCAGCAGCAACGTAGCGGGGACCTACGAGCAGTACTTC. Translating it yields CASSNVAGTYEQYF.

The table lists this clonotype with many counts. The V gene is TRBV20-1, the J gene TRBJ1-6, with TRBD1 matching 9 bases. The CDR3 has 14 residues. Germline V gene data show CDR1 as DFQATT and CDR2 as SNEGSKA (reference sequence). Losses at the gene ends were 1 base for V and 7 bases for J; bases not matched to a gene: 2. The CDR3: CSARVDRGNSPLHF. The CDR3 nucleotides are TGCAGTGCTAGAGTCGACAGGGGGAATTCACCCCTCCACTTT.

This sequence joins TRBV4-1 and TRBJ2-1; either TRBD1 or TRBD2 may fit D (5 bases each). Trimming shortened V by 6 bases and J by 9 bases, and 9 bases separated the two germline ends. The germline gives CDR1 MGHRA, CDR2 YSYEKL. The CDR3 extends over 11 amino acids. CDR3 bases: TGCGCCAGCAGTGAGGGGAGTGAGCAGTTCTTC. Translated, it gives CASSEGSEQFF.

This chain joins TRBV20-1 and TRBJ1-1, with 8 positions matching TRBD1. Losses at the gene ends were 5 bases for V and 4 bases for J; bases not matched to a gene: 12. The CDR3 is 15 amino acids. The germline CDR1 and CDR2 sequences are DFQATT and SNEGSKA (reference sequence). The CDR3: CSAVPGGWGSTEAFF. CDR3 DNA: TGCAGTGCTGTGCCAGGGGGCTGGGGGAGCACTGAAGCTTTCTTT.

This clonotype was found many times. This chain joins TRBV6-5 and TRBJ1-2; D not certain. Germline V gene data show CDR1 as MNHEY and CDR2 as SVGAGI. The CDR3 runs 18 residues. Deletions cut 2 bases from V and 5 bases from J, with 24 bases between. The CDR3 DNA follows: TGTGCCAGCAGTTACAGACCAGAAACCCAGCTAAACCCTTATGGCTACACCTTC. Encoded protein: CASSYRPETQLNPYGYTF.

This clonotype was observed many times. This sequence joins TRBV29-1 and TRBJ2-5; weak D call: TRBD1 (5 bases). Germline V gene data show CDR1 as SQVTM and CDR2 as ANQGSEA. Trimming cost V 4 bases and J 4 bases, with 7 bases left between them. This CDR3 has 11 amino acids. The chain's CDR3 is CSVARAETQYF. Here the CDR3 DNA reads TGCAGCGTTGCCAGGGCAGAGACCCAGTACTTC.

To note about this clonotype: A much larger clonotype is one base distant, so this may be a read error. The chain is built from TRBV29-1 and TRBJ1-4; D is perhaps TRBD1 (5 bases). V was shortened by 0 bases and J by 8 bases, with 16 bases between the two germline ends. The CDR3 is 15 amino acids. Germline V gene data show CDR1 as SQVTM and CDR2 as ANQGSEA. DNA of the CDR3: TGCAGCGTTGAAGATCCTCTGGGGGGTGGAGAAAAACTGTTTTTT. Translating it yields CSVEDPLGGGEKLFF.

The rearrangement links TRBV10-3 to TRBJ2-4; 13 bases agree with TRBD2. The J call is in doubt because the DNA end fits TRBJ2-7 better. The CDR3 spans 16 residues. The germline gives CDR1 ENHRY, CDR2 SYGVKD. CDR3 sequence reads: CAISERTSGSIDEQYF. The CDR3 nucleotides read TGTGCCATCAGTGAGCGGACTAGCGGGAGCATCGACGAGCAGTACTTC.

This clonotype was detected a few times. This may arise from a read error, as a much more abundant clone is one base away. The gene calls are TRBV10-3 and TRBJ1-6; a weak D match, TRBD1 (6 bases). Looked up from germline, CDR1 is ENHRY and CDR2 is SYGVKD. CDR3 length: 13 amino acids. The CDR3 DNA is TGTGCCATCAGTAAGGACAGTAATTCACCCCCCCACTTT. Its translation is CAISKDSNSPPHF.

Only a few counts were recorded for this clonotype. This rearrangement joins TRBV7-2 to TRBJ2-5; D tentatively fits TRBD1 or TRBD2 (5 bases each). The tail of the sequence fits TRBJ2-7 better, so the J call may be wrong. CDR1 and CDR2 (germline): SGHTA, FQGNSA. CDR3 length: 13 residues. Here the CDR3 DNA reads TGTGCCAGCAGCTTCAGCCGGGGCAACGAGCAGTACTTC. It yields the protein CASSFSRGNEQYF.

This clonotype showed up many times. The rearrangement joins TRBV28 to TRBJ1-2; no clear D. This CDR3 is built from 12 residues. CDR1 is MDHEN, CDR2 SYDVKM, per germline. Trimming took off 6 bases at V and 8 bases at J, with 13 bases between the two ends. CDR3 in DNA: TGTGCCAGCAGCCGAGGAGGGTACGGCTACACCTTC. This gives the protein CASSRGGYGYTF.